In this sample, the clone carrying this T cell receptor beta chain turned up a few times. Its cognate antigen is unknown. The data were taken from a study of T-cell memory formation after mild COVID-19. Study at large: There were largely donor-specific TCR clusters.

TCRalpha and TCRbeta libraries used 5'RACE with constant-segment primers and UMIs. TCRdb reanalysed the 5' RACE reads using MiXCR and keeps one entry per CDR3 protein. The sample carries about 310,000 distinct CDR3 sequences, just under 20% recorded once. Trimming stripped 6 bases from V and 2 bases from J, with 10 bases between. The CDR3 is 13 amino acids. Germline V CDR1 and CDR2: SEHNR, FQNEAQ (reference sequence). Findings and limits, study-wide: Mainly in CM and EM were contracting CD4+ clones; CD8+ were in EMRA. A subset of responding clones appeared in pre-infection memory, suggesting cross-reactive memory joined.

The chain couples TRBV7-9 to TRBJ1-2; D gene unclear. This clonotype originated in a man younger than 35 who had mild COVID-19 (a few samples of this study predate the infection). Cell type and time point are not known. The source material was PBMCs or a T cell subset sorted from them (not recorded which). CDR3 amino acids: CASSTDPNYGYTF. CDR3 sequence (DNA): TGTGCCAGCAGTACGGACCCCAACTATGGCTACACCTTC.